The text below deals with one TCR beta chain. Researchers ran the PCR with 60 Vbeta and 13 Jbeta primers. The assay was immunoSEQ multiplex PCR, and TCRdb's table has in-frame clones only and misses some. The sample lists 190,000 or so clones; around four fifths were seen once. This CDR3 is 13 amino acids long. Germline V gene data show CDR1 as KGHSH and CDR2 as LQKENI. The V and J ends lost 1 base and 4 bases respectively, with 4 bases between them. This entry is derived from a study of cytomegalovirus exposure and HLA in healthy donors. The TCR was taken from a woman in her forties or fifties in good health and CMV-seropositive. The chain couples TRBV18 to TRBJ2-2; no definite D call. Specimen: PBMCs. The CDR3 DNA reads as TGTGCCAGCTCACCACAGAGCACCGGGGAGCTGTTTTTT. It specifies CASSPQSTGELFF.